The sequence of this TCR beta chain was determined in a study of blood T cell repertoires in COVID-19. Enrolled during active infection, Seattle patients were then followed longitudinally. The table came from immunoSEQ multiplex PCR; TCRdb's copy has only in-frame clones and leaves some out. The sample carries approximately 110,000 clones, approximately 90% recorded once. The CDR3 extends over 18 amino acids. Trimming took 1 base from V and 1 from J, leaving 18 bases between them. From germline, CDR1 is LGHNA and CDR2 YSLEER. This chain connects TRBV4-3 to TRBJ2-3; a possible D gene is TRBD2 (6 bases). The sequence was collected from a man between 45 and 60 years old with COVID-19, enrolled during active disease. The specimen sequenced was peripheral blood. The CDR3 region is CASSQGPQGAGRTDTQYF. As DNA, the CDR3 is TGCGCCAGCAGCCAAGGCCCCCAAGGAGCGGGCCGCACAGATACGCAGTATTTT.